What follows are 6 T cell receptor beta chains derived from one specimen sequenced in a study of cytomegalovirus exposure and HLA in healthy donors. Both 60 Vbeta primers and 13 Jbeta primers went into the PCR. TCRdb keeps only in-frame clones here, not all; method: immunoSEQ multiplex PCR. The sample records 200,000 or so clones, about nine tenths being singletons. The sample taken for sequencing was PBMCs. These receptors were obtained from a young man in good health and CMV-seronegative.

The V gene is TRBV7-2, the J gene TRBJ2-3; 7 bases line up with TRBD1. After removal of 5 bases from V and 7 bases from J, the junction contained 6 bases not matched to a gene. The CDR3 spans 13 residues. Germline assignment: CDR1 SGHTA and CDR2 FQGNSA. The CDR3 spells CASSVPGQYTQYF. CDR3 DNA sequence: TGTGCCAGCAGCGTGCCGGGACAGTATACGCAGTATTTT.

Comments on this clone: This sample also contains other DNA sequences that code for the same CDR3. CDR3 amino acids: CATSRGQGTDTQYF. The CDR3 region has the DNA TGTGCCACCAGCAGAGGACAGGGTACAGATACGCAGTATTTT. The chain carries TRBV15 and TRBJ2-3; 7 positions match TRBD1. CDR1 LNHNV and CDR2 YYDKDF come from the germline V gene (reference sequence). The trim removed 1 base at V and 3 bases at J, leaving 1 base unmatched. CDR3 length equals 14 residues.

The V and J genes are TRBV7-9 and TRBJ2-3; D is unresolved. This CDR3 has 13 amino acids. Trimming stripped 3 bases from V and 1 base from J, with 5 bases between. Per germline, CDR1 SEHNR and CDR2 FQNEAQ (reference sequence). CDR3 residues: CASSFSRTDTQYF. DNA for the CDR3: TGTGCCAGCAGCTTTTCTCGCACAGATACGCAGTATTTT.

The CDR3 bases are TGCAGCGTTGGGGGGCGAAATCAGCCCCAGCATTTT. Translated: CSVGGRNQPQHF. The rearrangement joins TRBV29-1 to TRBJ1-5, with D tentatively TRBD1 (6 bases). V was pared by 4 bases and J by 4 bases, with 8 bases between. CDR3 length: 12 residues. Germline V gene sequence: CDR1 SQVTM, CDR2 ANQGSEA.

The J gene is TRBJ2-7, the V gene TRBV7-9; maybe TRBD1 (5 bases). Trimming removed 7 bases from V and 5 bases from J, with 12 bases in between. The CDR3 covers 12 residues. In germline, CDR1 is SEHNR, CDR2 FQNEAQ (reference sequence). The CDR3 region is CASKTGRNEQYF. The CDR3 region has the DNA TGTGCCAGCAAAACAGGACGAAACGAGCAGTACTTC. The complete variable domain, with remaining parts taken from reference TRBV7-9 and TRBJ2-7, reads DTGVSQNPRHKITKRGQNVTFRCDPISEHNRLYWYRQTLGQGPEFLTYFQNEAQLEKSRLLSDRFSAERPKGSFSTLEIQRTEQGDSAMYLCASKTGRNEQYFGPGTRLTVT.

This chain connects TRBV14 to TRBJ1-1; TRBD1 agrees at 7 bases. The CDR3 totals 12 residues. Per the germline V gene, CDR1 is SGHDN and CDR2 is FVKESK. J gave up 7 bases and V 4 bases, and 3 bases lay outside the gene matches. The CDR3 DNA reads as TGTGCCAGCAGCCTAAGGGGGCTTGAAGCTTTCTTT. Translation gives CASSLRGLEAFF. The complete variable domain, with remaining parts taken from reference TRBV14 and TRBJ1-1, reads EAGVTQFPSHSVIEKGQTVTLRCDPISGHDNLYWYRRVMGKEIKFLLHFVKESKQDESGMPNNRFLAERTGGTYSTLKVQPAELEDSGVYFCASSLRGLEAFFGQGTRLTVV.